A selection of T cell receptor beta chains follows, all from one sample in a study of blood T cell repertoires in COVID-19. Some clones are missing from TCRdb's copy, which holds only in-frame ones; the method was immunoSEQ multiplex PCR. The table shows about 280,000 clones, with about 90% occurring only once. The sample taken for sequencing was PBMCs or T cells enriched from blood (not recorded which). Source of these receptors: a woman aged 30 to 39 with acute COVID-19. CDR3s include the opening cysteine and the closing phenylalanine or tryptophan. A D gene is named only where the DNA matches it firmly. Size values are once, few and many counts, or a class for expanded clones, and some rows have none.

J gene	V gene	clone size	D gene	CDR3 protein	CDR3 DNA
TRBJ2-3	TRBV19	-	TRBD2	CASSGRADTQYF	TGTGCCAGCAGCGGGAGGGCAGATACGCAGTATTTT
TRBJ2-2	TRBV5-1	-	TRBD2	CASRTLREGSTGELFF	TGCGCCAGCAGGACTCTGCGGGAGGGCAGTACCGGGGAGCTGTTTTTT
TRBJ1-5	TRBV28	-	TRBD1	CASRQTGGQPQHF	TGTGCCAGCAGGCAGACAGGGGGCCAGCCCCAGCATTTT
TRBJ2-1	TRBV27	-	-	CASSLYNNEQFF	TGTGCCAGCAGTTTATATAACAATGAGCAGTTCTTC
TRBJ1-6	TRBV12-5	-	TRBD1	CASGAHRDRPKIYNSPLHF	TGTGCTAGTGGCGCCCATCGGGACAGACCTAAAATTTATAATTCACCCCTCCACTTT
TRBJ2-1	TRBV7-2	once	-	CASSPRDYNEQFF	TGTGCCAGCAGCCCCAGGGACTACAATGAGCAGTTCTTC
TRBJ2-7	TRBV30	-	TRBD1	CASTGNSYEQYF	TGTGCCTCGACAGGGAATTCCTACGAGCAGTACTTC
TRBJ1-5	TRBV28	-	TRBD1	CASTPDRDNQPQHF	TGTGCCAGCACCCCGGACAGGGACAATCAGCCCCAGCATTTT
TRBJ2-1	TRBV18	few	TRBD1	CASSPGTGVGYNEQFF	TGTGCCAGCTCACCGGGGACAGGGGTGGGGTACAATGAGCAGTTCTTC
TRBJ2-7	TRBV9	-	TRBD2	CASSTGGAGAHEQYF	TGTGCCAGCAGCACCGGGGGGGCAGGGGCGCACGAGCAGTACTTC
TRBJ2-7	TRBV6-6	-	TRBD1	CASRLGQNSYEQYF	TGTGCCAGCAGATTGGGACAGAACTCCTACGAGCAGTACTTC
TRBJ1-1	TRBV28	-	-	CASSLTGPLPLNTEAFF	TGTGCCAGCAGTTTAACAGGGCCCCTCCCTTTGAACACTGAAGCTTTCTTT
TRBJ1-6	TRBV10-3	-	-	CAISESEGTAPLHF	TGTGCCATCAGTGAGTCGGAGGGAACAGCACCCCTCCACTTT
TRBJ1-1	TRBV6-1	-	-	CASSVGAGSLNTEAFF	TGTGCCAGCAGTGTAGGGGCAGGGTCTTTGAACACTGAAGCTTTCTTT
TRBJ2-6	TRBV27	-	TRBD1	CASSYSGTGSSGANVLTF	TGTGCCAGCAGTTATTCCGGGACAGGGTCCTCTGGGGCCAACGTCCTGACTTTC
TRBJ1-6	TRBV9	-	-	CASSVDGRSYNSPLHF	TGTGCCAGCAGCGTAGACGGTCGGTCCTATAATTCACCCCTCCACTTT
TRBJ1-4	TRBV27	few	TRBD1	CASSDTTPGQFTTNEKLFF	TGTGCCAGCAGTGACACTACTCCGGGACAGTTTACAACTAATGAAAAACTGTTTTTT
TRBJ1-2	TRBV7-2	-	-	CASSLPGQLYGYTF	TGTGCCAGCAGCCTACCGGGACAACTATATGGCTACACCTTC
TRBJ2-2	TRBV7-8	-	TRBD1	CASSPRTGSHTGELFF	TGTGCCAGCAGCCCGAGGACAGGGTCTCACACCGGGGAGCTGTTTTTT
TRBJ1-1	TRBV9	-	TRBD1	CASSVTPGQGLNTEAFF	TGTGCCAGCAGCGTTACCCCGGGACAGGGATTGAACACTGAAGCTTTCTTT
TRBJ1-1	TRBV11-2	-	TRBD1	CASRTGWNTEAFF	TGTGCCAGCAGGACAGGGTGGAACACTGAAGCTTTCTTT
TRBJ2-1	TRBV19	-	-	CASSMSSASSYNEQFF	TGTGCCAGTAGTATGTCTAGCGCGAGCTCCTACAATGAGCAGTTCTTC
TRBJ2-7	TRBV24-1	-	TRBD2	CATRRLAGVPPYEQYF	TGTGCCACCAGAAGACTAGCGGGAGTCCCCCCTTACGAGCAGTACTTC
TRBJ2-1	TRBV7-9	once	TRBD2	CASSFTSGGEGLEQFF	TGTGCCAGCAGCTTCACTAGCGGAGGAGAGGGACTTGAGCAGTTCTTC
TRBJ2-7	TRBV28	-	-	CASMSLEGSYEQYF	TGTGCCAGCATGTCTCTGGAGGGTTCCTACGAGCAGTACTTC
TRBJ2-1	TRBV30	-	TRBD2	CAWSYYRTSGNHNEQFF	TGTGCCTGGAGTTATTACCGGACTAGCGGGAATCATAATGAGCAGTTCTTC
TRBJ1-1	TRBV2	-	-	CASSAQVGSEAFF	TGTGCCAGCAGCGCCCAGGTTGGCAGTGAAGCTTTCTTT
TRBJ1-5	TRBV4-1	-	-	CASSQGTVNQPQHF	TGCGCCAGCAGCCAAGGGACAGTAAATCAGCCCCAGCATTTT
TRBJ2-2	TRBV19	-	-	CASSPLPGLLTGELFF	TGTGCCAGTAGTCCCTTACCGGGACTTCTCACCGGGGAGCTGTTTTTT
TRBJ1-2	TRBV29-1	-	-	CSVEGGEFYLGYTF	TGCAGCGTTGAAGGGGGCGAATTCTATTTGGGCTACACCTTC
TRBJ2-2	TRBV7-9	-	TRBD2	CASSRSGSGTGELFF	TGTGCCAGCAGCCGTAGCGGGAGTGGCACCGGGGAGCTGTTTTTT
TRBJ2-2	TRBV6-5	-	TRBD2	CASNGGSVTGELFF	TGTGCCAGCAACGGGGGGTCGGTCACCGGGGAGCTGTTTTTT